This T cell receptor (beta chain) was retrieved from a study of blood T cells in healthy people across ages (dated by TCRdb to the mid-2010s). In terms of the full investigation: Template switching captured roughly one uniquely barcoded TCR beta cDNA molecule per two T cells in model experiments. The donors were divided into four age groups: young (average roughly 15 years), middle-aged (approximately 41), aged (approximately 62) and long-lived (about 90). To avoid experimental bias, donors of different ages were distributed randomly across sequencing lanes. The study analyzed two additional independent replicas of 1 million unique cDNA reads from the same blood draw for two donors, one aged 18 to 30 and one aged 80 or older. Using deep sequencing normalized with unique cDNA molecular identifiers, the study measured how TCR beta repertoire diversity changes with age. What the research found in general, with its limitations: As age increased, observed TCR beta diversity per million T cells dropped in a roughly linear way, and a significant reduction was already evident by age 40. Compared with the aged group, more naive CD4+ T cells, fewer expanded clones and increased TCR diversity were shown by the long-lived group, suggesting age selection. Total diversity estimates from one million sequenced T cells were considered lower bounds and underestimates. A strong correlation was found between observed TCR beta diversity and the percentage of naive T cells measured by flow cytometry. Donor CMV infection status was unknown, potentially confounding age-related changes in expanded clonotypes. Bulk unsorted PBMC profiling prevented conclusive comparison of naive and antigen-experienced compartments.

CDR1 and CDR2 (MDHEN, SYDVKM) derive from the germline V gene. Counted from cysteine to phenylalanine, this CDR3 has 17 amino acids. The retained sequence is limited to the CDR3, 51 bases, with the frame set at the first base. Donors were around 37 systemically healthy Caucasian individuals from Russia aged roughly 6 to 90 years. Each donor gave 9.5 to 10 milliliters of peripheral blood, drawn into EDTA-treated Vacutainer tubes. Ficoll-Paque density-gradient centrifugation was used to isolate PBMCs, with at least 6.5 million per sample. Trizol reagent was used to extract total RNA from PBMCs, with at least 6 micrograms per sample. For every donor, flow cytometry on a PBMC aliquot measured the percentage of naive CD45RAhigh/CD27high T cells. The library was made by 5' RACE. Reads for this sample came from an Illumina HiSeq 2500. A second PCR of roughly 6 to 11 cycles was run with a J-beta primer mix and a sample-barcoded 5' primer. A unique molecular identifier was introduced onto each TCR beta cDNA molecule by a template-switch 5' adaptor carrying 12 random nucleotides. Each sample yielded at least 2.5 million CDR3-containing paired-end reads. All of the RNA was converted into first-strand cDNA using the Mint cDNA synthesis kit, with a TRBC-specific oligonucleotide serving as the primer. After uracil-DNA glycosylase treatment, a first 18-cycle PCR used universal primers M1SS and BC2_uni_R on all cDNA. The paper's processing steps were these. For normalization, 1 million high-quality reads were randomly selected from each sample, with every read carrying a distinct molecular identifier. Instead of being binned into consensus sequences, reads that shared molecular identifiers were thrown out. CDR3 identification, clonotype clustering and error correction used MiTCR with a Q25 quality threshold and the strictest error-elimination algorithm. Lower-bound total TCR beta diversity was estimated with a nonparametric unseen species model using Euler transformation. Using fastp trimming at Q25 and MiXCR clonotype assembly, TCRdb reanalyzed the public sequencing data and kept in-frame beta chains. Rows are unified per CDR3 protein, each entry keeping the most common DNA and genes. Here the V and J calls rest on TCRdb's processing, not on the authors' analysis. Within this sample are about a million distinct CDR3 sequences, with just over 50% of them counted one time only. The ten top clones hold about a fifth of the sample.

For this clonotype: Its antigen target is currently unknown. Base qualities were left out, and no much larger clone turns up one base away.

The sequence joins TRBV28 to TRBJ2-7; 7 nucleotides in the junction match TRBD1. Judging by the DNA end, TRBJ2-5 fits better; the J call may be wrong. Material for sequencing was blood. This receptor was identified in a woman between 55 and 75 years old in good health. The CDR3 loop reads CASSSLPSGQFLETQYF. The DNA sequence is TGTGCCAGCAGTTCCCTCCCTTCGGGACAGTTTCTCGAGACCCAGTACTTC.